The rows below give T cell receptor beta chains drawn from one sample of a study of OX40 agonist ivuxolimab in advanced cancers. Measured with immunoSEQ multiplex PCR; TCRdb has only the in-frame clones, and not every one. The table includes 20,000 to 30,000 clones, about 83% detected once. The specimen comprised CD4+ or CD8+ T cells sorted from blood, sampled in a trial of the OX40 agonist ivuxolimab. Receptor source: an adult with an advanced solid tumor such as melanoma, head and neck, liver or kidney cancer. Each CDR3 is given with its conserved first and last residue. The D gene is left open where the match is weak. Expanded clones are given a class, and other clones once, few, many or no size at all.

>.|TRBV21-1|.|TRBJ2-2
CASSTRRDRCTGELFF
TGTGCCAGCTCGACCCGCCGGGACAGGTGCACCGGGGAGCTGTTTTTT
>.|TRBV29-1|TRBD1|TRBJ1-2
CSVELPGQGSNYGYTF
TGCAGCGTTGAACTTCCGGGACAGGGGTCGAACTATGGCTACACCTTC
>.|TRBV9|TRBD2|TRBJ2-5
CASSVGGLAVQETQYF
TGTGCCAGCAGCGTAGGAGGACTAGCGGTGCAAGAGACCCAGTACTTC
>.|TRBV7-2|.|TRBJ1-3
CASSLAAGNTIYF
TGTGCCAGCAGCTTAGCGGCCGGAAACACCATATATTTT
>.|TRBV7-2|TRBD1|TRBJ2-1
CASSFVIGQGSYNEQFF
TGTGCCAGCAGCTTCGTCATCGGACAGGGGTCGTACAATGAGCAGTTCTTC
>.|TRBV7-7|TRBD1|TRBJ2-5
CASSLGTGRVMGETQYF
TGTGCCAGCAGCCTGGGGACAGGGCGGGTTATGGGGGAGACCCAGTACTTC
>.|TRBV27|TRBD1|TRBJ1-6
CASSLWGDSSSPLHF
TGTGCCAGCAGTTTATGGGGGGACAGTTCTTCACCCCTCCACTTT
>.|TRBV6-5|TRBD1|TRBJ1-4
CASSYFQGAENEKLFF
TGTGCCAGCAGTTACTTTCAGGGGGCGGAAAATGAAAAACTGTTTTTT
>.|TRBV7-9|.|TRBJ1-2
CASSLRTVDLYGYTF
TGTGCCAGCAGCCTACGGACAGTAGATTTATATGGCTACACCTTC
>.|TRBV4-3|TRBD2|TRBJ2-3
CASSQVAGGPSTDTQYF
TGCGCCAGCAGCCAGGTAGCGGGGGGGCCGTCGACAGATACGCAGTATTTT
>.|TRBV10-2|.|TRBJ1-1
CASGGEGEAFF
TGCGCCAGCGGCGGGGAAGGAGAAGCTTTCTTT
>.|TRBV7-2|TRBD1|TRBJ2-7
CASSLARDRTYEQYF
TGTGCCAGCAGCTTAGCCCGGGACAGGACCTACGAGCAGTACTTC
>.|TRBV27|TRBD2|TRBJ2-1
CASSFLTSRVNEQFF
TGTGCCAGCAGTTTCTTGACTAGCAGGGTCAATGAGCAGTTCTTC
>.|TRBV27|.|TRBJ1-2
CASSLGARSGNYGYTF
TGTGCCAGCAGTTTAGGGGCCAGGAGCGGGAACTATGGCTACACCTTC
>.|TRBV4-1|.|TRBJ1-2
CASSQGRTRGHGYTF
TGCGCCAGCAGCCAAGGAAGGACAAGGGGCCATGGCTACACCTTC
>.|TRBV2|.|TRBJ1-1
CASSGSGGNTEAFF
TGTGCCAGCAGCGGGTCGGGGGGGAACACTGAAGCTTTCTTT
>.|TRBV27|.|TRBJ2-7
CASSQGIIYEQYF
TGTGCCAGCAGTCAGGGGATCATCTACGAGCAGTACTTC
>once|TRBV7-9|.|TRBJ2-7
CASSPARTGSYEQYF
TGTGCCAGCAGCCCCGCGCGGACTGGTTCCTACGAGCAGTACTTC